This TCR beta chain was sequenced in a study of vaccination and CD4 T cells after COVID-19 (dated by TCRdb to between 2022 and 2023). Looking at the study overall: Convalescent patients had a positive SARS-CoV-2 result on nasal swab PCR, and of these patients, about ten had mild disease and one had severe disease. In control cultures, a CEFX viral epitope pool was used as positive control, an HIV-1 Nef peptide pool was used as negative control, or no peptide was added. Post-COVID blood samples were collected from convalescent patients a median of roughly 100 days after diagnosis, with a range of about 35 to 180 days. In around nine COVID-19 convalescent patients and a handful of infection-naive healthy vaccine recipients, the spike-specific CD4+ TCR repertoire before mRNA vaccination was compared with the repertoire after mRNA vaccination. The convalescent cohort included six males and four females, with two Hispanic individuals, seven Caucasians, two Asians and one multiracial person. Participants received two doses of either the Pfizer-BioNTech BNT162b2 vaccine (n=8) or the Moderna mRNA-1273 vaccine (n=2). Post-vaccine blood samples were obtained a median of around 74 days after the second vaccine dose, with a range of roughly 12 to 250 days. Culture stimuli were overlapping spike peptide pools from SARS-CoV-2 and from the common cold coronaviruses HCoV-NL63, HCoV-OC43 and HCoV-229E. Study-level results and caveats: The study included relatively few convalescent patients and did not analyze early timepoints after natural infection. Although the median number of SARS-CoV-2-reactive clonotypes went up from fewer than 25 after infection to more than 30 after vaccination, the increase was not significant. In convalescent patients, nearly all vaccine-specific clones (304 of 307) were found to be mono-reactive for SARS-CoV-2 spike rather than cross-reactive with common cold coronaviruses. Among convalescent patients, a median about 90% of the SARS-CoV-2-reactive clones seen after vaccination appeared only after vaccination, which suggests priming specific to the vaccine.

Including cysteine and phenylalanine, the CDR3 has 13 amino acids. Only the CDR3 DNA is retained, 39 bases long and in frame from the first base. Reading the germline V gene gives CDR1 SGHVS and CDR2 FQNEAQ. V and J lose 5 bases and 8 bases, and a span of 15 bases separates them. This clonotype was detected only a few times. Its antigen is unknown. Per-base quality was not reported, and no clone a single base away is much larger than it. Library construction relied on PCR. DNA from cultured CD4+ T cells was subjected to TCR sequencing with the Oncomine TCR Beta short-read assay at the Johns Hopkins FTIC core. The QIAamp micro DNA kit was used to extract genomic DNA from the cultured CD4+ T cells. Oncomine TCR Beta libraries made from cultured CD4+ T cells were pooled using unique dual indexes and sequenced on an Illumina iSeq 100. In the source study's methods: Non-productive sequences were filtered out, and CDR3s that did not start with C, did not end with F or W, or were shorter than 7 amino acids were discarded. The MANAFEST web application identified antigen-specific clonotypes by comparing peptide-stimulated wells against reference wells and other culture wells. Positive clones required FDR below 0.05, an odds ratio above 5, and productive frequency above 0.1% in at least two of three replicate wells. A clonotype counted as cross-reactive if it showed significant expansion both in the SARS-CoV-2 spike wells and in at least one common cold coronavirus spike condition. Using R version 3.6.1, CDR3 homology was evaluated through Levenshtein distances (stringdist) along with unrooted phylogenetic trees (ape). In TCRdb, the public reads were trimmed at Q25 with fastp and aligned with MiXCR, with productive beta chains retained. Each CDR3 protein appears once, grouped with its most common genes and DNA. The V and J calls were determined by TCRdb, not by the authors. Across this sample there are 8,000 or so distinct CDR3 sequences, with around 20% seen only once. The top ten hold under 25% of the sample.

What this sample's treatment or condition label stands for: approximately nine-day PBMC culture with coronavirus spike peptide pools or control peptides (ViraFEST assay). The study used the ViraFEST assay, which expanded antigen-specific T cells with peptide pools and then identified expanded clonotypes by TCR sequencing. The convalescent patients' positive SARS-CoV-2 PCR tests were from March to December 2020, which was before the Alpha, Beta and Delta variants emerged in the United States. About 2 million PBMCs per well were cultured in IMDM with approximately 5% human AB serum and roughly 10 IU/ml IL-2, plus 10 ug/ml peptide pools. Half of the culture medium was replaced with fresh IL-2-containing medium on days 3 and 7. Once the cells had been in culture for less than 12 days, the EasySep CD4+ T cell isolation kit was used to isolate CD4+ T cells by negative selection. PBMCs were separated from whole blood using Ficoll-Paque Plus gradient centrifugation and then either used fresh or cryopreserved at -140C. Triplicate wells were generally used for each culture condition.

The sequence is built from TRBV7-8 and TRBJ1-2; a tentative D call is TRBD1 (6 bases match). The receptor was isolated from a human donor who had recovered from COVID-19. The source was CD4+ T cells from blood, cultured in vitro, collected after SARS-CoV-2 vaccination. The DNA reads as follows: TGTGCCAGCAGCCACTCACAGGGTTTGGGCTACACCTTC. Its protein reads: CASSHSQGLGYTF.